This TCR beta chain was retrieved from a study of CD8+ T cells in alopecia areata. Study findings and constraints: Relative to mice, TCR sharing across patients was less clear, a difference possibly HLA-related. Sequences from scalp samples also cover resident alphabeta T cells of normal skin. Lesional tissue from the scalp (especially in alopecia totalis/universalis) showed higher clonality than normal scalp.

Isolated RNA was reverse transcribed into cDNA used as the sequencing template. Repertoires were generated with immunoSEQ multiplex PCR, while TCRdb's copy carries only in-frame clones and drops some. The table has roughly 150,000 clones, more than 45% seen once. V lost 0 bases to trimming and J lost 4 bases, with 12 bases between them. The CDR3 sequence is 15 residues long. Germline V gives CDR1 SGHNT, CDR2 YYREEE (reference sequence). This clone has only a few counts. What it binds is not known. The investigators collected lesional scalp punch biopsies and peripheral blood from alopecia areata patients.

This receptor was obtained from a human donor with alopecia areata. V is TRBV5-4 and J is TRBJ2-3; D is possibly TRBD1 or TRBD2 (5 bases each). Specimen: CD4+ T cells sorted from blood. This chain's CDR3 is CASSLAGPAADTQYF. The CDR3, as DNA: TGTGCCAGCAGCTTGGCGGGACCGGCCGCAGATACGCAGTATTTT.